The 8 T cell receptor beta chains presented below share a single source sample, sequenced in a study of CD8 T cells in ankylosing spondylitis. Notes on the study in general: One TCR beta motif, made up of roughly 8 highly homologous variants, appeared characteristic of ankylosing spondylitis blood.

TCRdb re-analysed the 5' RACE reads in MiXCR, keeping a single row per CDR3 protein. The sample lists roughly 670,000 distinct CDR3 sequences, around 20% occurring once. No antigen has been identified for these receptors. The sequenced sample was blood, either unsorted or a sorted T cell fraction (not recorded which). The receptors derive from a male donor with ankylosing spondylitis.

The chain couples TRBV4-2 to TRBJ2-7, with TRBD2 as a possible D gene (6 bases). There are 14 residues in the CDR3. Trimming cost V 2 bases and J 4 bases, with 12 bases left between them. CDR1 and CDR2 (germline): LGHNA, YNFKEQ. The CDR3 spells CASSQFVGGYEQYF. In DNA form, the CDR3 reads TGTGCCAGCAGCCAATTCGTGGGGGGTTACGAGCAGTACTTC.

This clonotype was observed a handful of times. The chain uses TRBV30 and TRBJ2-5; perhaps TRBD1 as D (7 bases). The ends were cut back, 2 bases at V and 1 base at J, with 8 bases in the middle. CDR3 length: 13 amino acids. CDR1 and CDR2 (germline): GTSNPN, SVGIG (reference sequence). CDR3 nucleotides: TGTGCCTGGAGTCAGGGGGGCCAAGAGACCCAGTACTTC. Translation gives CAWSQGGQETQYF. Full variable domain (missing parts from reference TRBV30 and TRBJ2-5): SQTIHQWPATLVQPVGSPLSLECTVEGTSNPNLYWYRQAAGRGLQLLFYSVGIGQISSEVPQNLSASRPQDRQFILSSKKLLLSDSGFYLCAWSQGGQETQYFGPGTRLLVL.

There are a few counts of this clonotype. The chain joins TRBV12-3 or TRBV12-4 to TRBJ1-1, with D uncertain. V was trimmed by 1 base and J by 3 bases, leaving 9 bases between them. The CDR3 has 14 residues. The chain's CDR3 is CASSLGLGHTEAFF. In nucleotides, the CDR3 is TGTGCCAGCAGTTTAGGGTTAGGGCACACTGAAGCTTTCTTT.

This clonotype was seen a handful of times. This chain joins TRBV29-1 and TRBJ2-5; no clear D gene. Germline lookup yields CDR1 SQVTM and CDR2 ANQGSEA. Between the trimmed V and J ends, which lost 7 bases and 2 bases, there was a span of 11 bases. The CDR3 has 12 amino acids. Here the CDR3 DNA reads TGCAGCGCGGGCGCAGGACAAGAGACCCAGTACTTC. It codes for CSAGAGQETQYF.

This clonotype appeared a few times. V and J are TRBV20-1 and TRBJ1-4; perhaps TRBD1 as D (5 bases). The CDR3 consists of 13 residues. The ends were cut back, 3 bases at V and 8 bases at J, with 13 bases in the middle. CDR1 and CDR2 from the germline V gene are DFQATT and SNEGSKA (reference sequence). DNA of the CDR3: TGCAGTGCTAGGTTGTCAGGGAAGGAAAAACTGTTTTTT. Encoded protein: CSARLSGKEKLFF.

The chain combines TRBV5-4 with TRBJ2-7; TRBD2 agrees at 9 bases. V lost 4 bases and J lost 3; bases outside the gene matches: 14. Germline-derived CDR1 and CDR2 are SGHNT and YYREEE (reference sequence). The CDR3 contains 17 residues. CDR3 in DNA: TGTGCCAGCAGCCCGGGTGGGCTAGCGGGAACCCGCTACGAGCAGTACTTC. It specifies CASSPGGLAGTRYEQYF.

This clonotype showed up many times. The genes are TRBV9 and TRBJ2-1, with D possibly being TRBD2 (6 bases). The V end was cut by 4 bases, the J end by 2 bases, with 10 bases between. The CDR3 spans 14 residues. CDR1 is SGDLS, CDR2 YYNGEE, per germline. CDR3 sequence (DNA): TGTGCCAGCAGCCGCGGACTACCCTACAATGAGCAGTTCTTC. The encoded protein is CASSRGLPYNEQFF.

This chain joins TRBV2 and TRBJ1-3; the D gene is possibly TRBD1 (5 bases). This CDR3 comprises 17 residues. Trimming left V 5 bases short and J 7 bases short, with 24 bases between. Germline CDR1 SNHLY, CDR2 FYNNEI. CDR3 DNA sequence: TGTGCCAGCAGTAGAGGGACGGATCACGGTTTTTGGAACACCATATATTTT. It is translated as CASSRGTDHGFWNTIYF.